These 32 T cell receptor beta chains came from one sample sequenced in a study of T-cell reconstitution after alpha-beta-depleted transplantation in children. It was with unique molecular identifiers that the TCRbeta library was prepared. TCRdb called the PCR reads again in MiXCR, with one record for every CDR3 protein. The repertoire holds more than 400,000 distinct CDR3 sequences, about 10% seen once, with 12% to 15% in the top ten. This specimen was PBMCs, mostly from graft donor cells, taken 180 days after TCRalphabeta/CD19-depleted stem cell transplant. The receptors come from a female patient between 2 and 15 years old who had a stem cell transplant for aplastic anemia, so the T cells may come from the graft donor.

CDR3: CASSSPDSYEQYF. As DNA, the CDR3 is TGTGCCAGCAGTTCTCCGGACTCCTACGAGCAGTACTTC. The V call is TRBV12-3 or TRBV12-4, the J call TRBJ2-7; D call uncertain. The CDR3 is made up of 13 amino acids. Trimming left V 4 bases short and J 0 bases short, with 7 bases between.

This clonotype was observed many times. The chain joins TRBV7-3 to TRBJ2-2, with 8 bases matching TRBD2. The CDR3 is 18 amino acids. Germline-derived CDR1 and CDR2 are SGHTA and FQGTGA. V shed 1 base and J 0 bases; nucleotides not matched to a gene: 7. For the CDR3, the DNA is TGTGCCAGCAGCTTAATGCCGGGAGGGCCTTCGAACACCGGGGAGCTGTTTTTT. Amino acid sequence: CASSLMPGGPSNTGELFF.

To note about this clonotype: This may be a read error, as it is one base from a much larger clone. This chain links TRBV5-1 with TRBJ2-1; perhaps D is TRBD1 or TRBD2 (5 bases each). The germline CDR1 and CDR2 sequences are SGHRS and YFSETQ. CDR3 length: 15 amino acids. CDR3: CASSGGRGPDNAQFF. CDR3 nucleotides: TGCGCCAGCAGCGGGGGACGGGGCCCAGACAATGCGCAGTTCTTC.

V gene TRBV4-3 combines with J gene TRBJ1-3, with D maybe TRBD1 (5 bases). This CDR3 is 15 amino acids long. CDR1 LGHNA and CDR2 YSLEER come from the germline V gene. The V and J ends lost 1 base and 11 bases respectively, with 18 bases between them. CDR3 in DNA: TGCGCCAGCAGCCAAGGGGGCCGGGTTACCATCCCCATATATTTT. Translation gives CASSQGGRVTIPIYF.

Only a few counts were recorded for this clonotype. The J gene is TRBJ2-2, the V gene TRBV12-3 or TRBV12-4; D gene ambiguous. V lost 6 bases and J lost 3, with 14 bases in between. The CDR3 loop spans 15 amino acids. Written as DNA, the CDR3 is TGTGCCAGCAGAGACCTTGTGGTGGACACCGGGGAGCTGTTTTTT. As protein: CASRDLVVDTGELFF.

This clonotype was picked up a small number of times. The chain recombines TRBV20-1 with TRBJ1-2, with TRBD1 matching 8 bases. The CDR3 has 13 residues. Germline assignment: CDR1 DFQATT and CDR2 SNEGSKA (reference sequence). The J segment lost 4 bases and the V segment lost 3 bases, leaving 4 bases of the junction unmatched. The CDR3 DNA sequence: TGCAGTGCTAGTCAGGGGGCCGGCTATGGCTACACCTTC. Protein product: CSASQGAGYGYTF.

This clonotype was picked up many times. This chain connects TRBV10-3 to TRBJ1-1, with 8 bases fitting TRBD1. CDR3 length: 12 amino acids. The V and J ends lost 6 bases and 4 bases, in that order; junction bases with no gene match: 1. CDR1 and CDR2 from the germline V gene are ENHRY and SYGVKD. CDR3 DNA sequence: TGTGCCATCAGAGGACAGGGCACTGAAGCTTTCTTT. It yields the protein CAIRGQGTEAFF.

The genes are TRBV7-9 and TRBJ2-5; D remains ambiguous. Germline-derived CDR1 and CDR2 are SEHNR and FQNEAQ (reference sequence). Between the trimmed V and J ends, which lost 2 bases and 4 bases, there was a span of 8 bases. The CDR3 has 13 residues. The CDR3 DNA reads TGTGCCAGCAGCTTATTAGGGTCAGAGACCCAGTACTTC. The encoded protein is CASSLLGSETQYF.

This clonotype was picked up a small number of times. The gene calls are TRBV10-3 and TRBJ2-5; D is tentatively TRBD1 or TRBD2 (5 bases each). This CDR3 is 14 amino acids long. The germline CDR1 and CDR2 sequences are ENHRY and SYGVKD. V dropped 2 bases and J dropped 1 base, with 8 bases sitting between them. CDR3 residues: CAISEGTFQETQYF. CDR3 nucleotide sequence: TGTGCCATCAGTGAGGGGACCTTCCAAGAGACCCAGTACTTC.

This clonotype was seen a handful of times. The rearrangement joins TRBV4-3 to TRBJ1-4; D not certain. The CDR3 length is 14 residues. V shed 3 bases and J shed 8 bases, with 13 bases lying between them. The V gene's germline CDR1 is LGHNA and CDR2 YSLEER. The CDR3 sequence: CASSQEDLKEKLFF. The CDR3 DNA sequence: TGCGCCAGCAGCCAGGAGGACCTTAAGGAAAAACTGTTTTTT.

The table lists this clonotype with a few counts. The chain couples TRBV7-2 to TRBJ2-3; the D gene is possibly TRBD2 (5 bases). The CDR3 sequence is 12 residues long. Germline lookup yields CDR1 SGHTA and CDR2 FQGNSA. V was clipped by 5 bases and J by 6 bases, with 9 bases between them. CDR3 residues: CASSPEADTQYF. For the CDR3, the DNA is TGTGCCAGCAGCCCGGAGGCGGATACGCAGTATTTT.

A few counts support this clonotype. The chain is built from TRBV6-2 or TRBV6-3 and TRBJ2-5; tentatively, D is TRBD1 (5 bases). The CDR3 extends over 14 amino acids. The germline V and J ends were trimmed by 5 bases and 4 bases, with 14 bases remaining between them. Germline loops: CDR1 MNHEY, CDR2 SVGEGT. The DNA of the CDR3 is TGTGCCAGCAGTACAGGTGCCTTCGGAGAGACCCAGTACTTC. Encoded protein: CASSTGAFGETQYF.

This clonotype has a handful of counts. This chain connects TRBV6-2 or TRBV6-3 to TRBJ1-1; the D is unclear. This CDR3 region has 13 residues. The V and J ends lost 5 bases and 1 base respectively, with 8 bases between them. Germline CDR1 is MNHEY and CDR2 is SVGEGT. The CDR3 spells CASSPIWNTEAFF. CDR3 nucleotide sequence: TGTGCCAGCAGTCCGATCTGGAACACTGAAGCTTTCTTT.

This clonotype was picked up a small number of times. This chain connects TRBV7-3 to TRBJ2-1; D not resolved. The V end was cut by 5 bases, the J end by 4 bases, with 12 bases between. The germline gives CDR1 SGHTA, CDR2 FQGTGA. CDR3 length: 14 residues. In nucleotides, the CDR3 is TGTGCCAGCAGCCCCGGTCAGCTATACAATGAGCAGTTCTTC. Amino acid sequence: CASSPGQLYNEQFF.

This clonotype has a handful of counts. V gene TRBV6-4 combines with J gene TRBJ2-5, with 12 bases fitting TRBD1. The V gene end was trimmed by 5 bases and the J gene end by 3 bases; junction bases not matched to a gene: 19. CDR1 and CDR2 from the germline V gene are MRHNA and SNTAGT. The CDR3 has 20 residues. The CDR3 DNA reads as TGTGCCAGCAGTAGGCGGAATAAGGGACAGGGGGCTTGGAGGAAAGAGACCCAGTACTTC. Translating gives CASSRRNKGQGAWRKETQYF.

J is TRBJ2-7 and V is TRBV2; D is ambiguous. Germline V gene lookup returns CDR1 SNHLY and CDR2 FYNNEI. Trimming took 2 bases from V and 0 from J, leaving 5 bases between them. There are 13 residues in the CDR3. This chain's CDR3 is CASSEWISYEQYV. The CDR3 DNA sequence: TGTGCCAGCAGTGAATGGATCTCCTACGAGCAGTACGTC.

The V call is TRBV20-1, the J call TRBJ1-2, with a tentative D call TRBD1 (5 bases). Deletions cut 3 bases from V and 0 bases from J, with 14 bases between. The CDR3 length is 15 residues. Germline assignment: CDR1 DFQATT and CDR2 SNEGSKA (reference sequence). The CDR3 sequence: CSASNLLGANYGYTF. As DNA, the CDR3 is TGCAGTGCTAGTAATTTGTTGGGGGCTAACTATGGCTACACCTTC.

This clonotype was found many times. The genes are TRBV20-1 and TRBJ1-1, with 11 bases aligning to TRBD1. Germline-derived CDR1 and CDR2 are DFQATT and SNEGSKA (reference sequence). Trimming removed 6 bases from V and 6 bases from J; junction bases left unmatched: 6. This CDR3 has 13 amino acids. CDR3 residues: CSAIPGQGAEAFF. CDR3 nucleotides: TGCAGTGCCATTCCGGGACAGGGGGCTGAAGCTTTCTTT.

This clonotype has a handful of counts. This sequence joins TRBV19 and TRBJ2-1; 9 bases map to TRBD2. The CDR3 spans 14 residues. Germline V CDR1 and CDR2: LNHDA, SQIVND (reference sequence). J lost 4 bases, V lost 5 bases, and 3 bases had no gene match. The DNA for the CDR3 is TGTGCCAGTAGTGTGCGGGGGGGATACAATGAGCAGTTCTTC. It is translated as CASSVRGGYNEQFF. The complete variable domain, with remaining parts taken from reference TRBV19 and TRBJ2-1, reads DGGITQSPKYLFRKEGQNVTLSCEQNLNHDAMYWYRQDPGQGLRLIYYSQIVNDFQKGDIAEGYSVSREKKESFPLTVTSAQKNPTAFYLCASSVRGGYNEQFFGPGTRLTVL.

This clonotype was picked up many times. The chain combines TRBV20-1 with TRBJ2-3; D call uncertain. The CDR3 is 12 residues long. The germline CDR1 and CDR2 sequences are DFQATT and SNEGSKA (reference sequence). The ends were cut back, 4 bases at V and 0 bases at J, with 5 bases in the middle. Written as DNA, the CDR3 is TGCAGTGCTACGGGCAGCACAGATACGCAGTATTTT. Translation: CSATGSTDTQYF.

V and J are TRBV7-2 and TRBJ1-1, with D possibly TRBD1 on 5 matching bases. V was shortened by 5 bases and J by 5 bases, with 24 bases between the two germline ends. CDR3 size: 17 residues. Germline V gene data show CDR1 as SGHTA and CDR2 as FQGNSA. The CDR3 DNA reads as TGTGCCAGCAGCCCTCCCGGGACCCTCAAGGGGAAGACTGAAGCTTTCTTT. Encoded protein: CASSPPGTLKGKTEAFF.

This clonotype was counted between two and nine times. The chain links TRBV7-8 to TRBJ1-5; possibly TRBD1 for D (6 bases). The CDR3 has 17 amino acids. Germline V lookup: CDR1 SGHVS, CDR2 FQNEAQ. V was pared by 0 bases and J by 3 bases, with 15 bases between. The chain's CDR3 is CASSLASGGLINQPQHF. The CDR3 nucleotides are TGTGCCAGCAGCTTAGCATCGGGGGGGCTGATCAATCAGCCCCAGCATTTT. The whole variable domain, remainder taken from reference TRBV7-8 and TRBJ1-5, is GAGVSQSPRYKVAKRGQDVALRCDPISGHVSLFWYQQALGQGPEFLTYFQNEAQLDKSGLPSDRFFAERPEGSVSTLKIQRTQQEDSAVYLCASSLASGGLINQPQHFGDGTRLSIL.

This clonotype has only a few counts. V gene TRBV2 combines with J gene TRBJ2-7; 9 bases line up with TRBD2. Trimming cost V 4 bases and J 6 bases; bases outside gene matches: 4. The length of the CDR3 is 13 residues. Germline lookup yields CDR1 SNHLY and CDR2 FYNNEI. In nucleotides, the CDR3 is TGTGCCAGCAGTGGACTAGCGGACCGCGAGCAGTACTTC. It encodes CASSGLADREQYF.

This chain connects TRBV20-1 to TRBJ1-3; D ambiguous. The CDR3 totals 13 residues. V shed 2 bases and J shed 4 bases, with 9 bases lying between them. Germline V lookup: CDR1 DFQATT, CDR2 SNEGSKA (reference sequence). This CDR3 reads CSARKGFGNTIYF. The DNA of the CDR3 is TGCAGTGCTAGAAAAGGGTTCGGAAACACCATATATTTT.

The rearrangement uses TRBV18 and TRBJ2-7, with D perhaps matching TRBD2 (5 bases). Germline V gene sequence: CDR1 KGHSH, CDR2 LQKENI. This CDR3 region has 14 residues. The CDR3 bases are TGTGCCATCTCACCTTCCCCGGGAACCTACGAGCAGTACGTC. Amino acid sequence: CAISPSPGTYEQYV.

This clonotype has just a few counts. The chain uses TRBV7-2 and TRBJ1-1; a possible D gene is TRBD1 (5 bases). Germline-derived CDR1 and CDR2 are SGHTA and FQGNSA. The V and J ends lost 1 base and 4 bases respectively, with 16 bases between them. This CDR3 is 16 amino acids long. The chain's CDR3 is CASSLERRRGGTEAFF. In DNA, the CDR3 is TGTGCCAGCAGCTTAGAGAGACGGCGGGGGGGCACTGAAGCTTTCTTT.

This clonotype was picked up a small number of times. CDR3 sequence: CASTDRGLAGAHEQYV. The DNA of the CDR3 is TGTGCCAGCACGGACAGGGGACTAGCGGGAGCCCACGAGCAGTACGTC. The gene calls are TRBV25-1 and TRBJ2-7, with 14 bases that match TRBD2. The junction had 10 bases not matched to a gene; V was cut back by 7 bases and J by 5 bases. Germline loops: CDR1 MGHDK, CDR2 SYGVNS. This CDR3 contains 16 residues.

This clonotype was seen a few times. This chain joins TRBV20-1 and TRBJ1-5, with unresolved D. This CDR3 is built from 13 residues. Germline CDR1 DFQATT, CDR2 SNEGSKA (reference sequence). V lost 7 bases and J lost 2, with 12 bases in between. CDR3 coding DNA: TGCAGTGTTGGGGAGAAAGGCAATCAGCCCCAGCATTTT. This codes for CSVGEKGNQPQHF.

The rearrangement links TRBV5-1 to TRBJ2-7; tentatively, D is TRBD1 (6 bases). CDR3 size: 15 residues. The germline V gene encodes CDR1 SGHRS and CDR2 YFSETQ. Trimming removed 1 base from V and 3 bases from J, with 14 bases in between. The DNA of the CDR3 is TGCGCCAGCAGCTTGTCCTGGCAGGGGCACTACGAGCAGTACGTC. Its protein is CASSLSWQGHYEQYV.

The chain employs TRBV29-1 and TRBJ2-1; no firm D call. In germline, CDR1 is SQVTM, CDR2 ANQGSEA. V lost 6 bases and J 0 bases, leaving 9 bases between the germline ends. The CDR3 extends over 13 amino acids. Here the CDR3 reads CSVRYSSYNEQFF. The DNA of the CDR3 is TGCAGCGTACGCTACAGCTCCTACAATGAGCAGTTCTTC.

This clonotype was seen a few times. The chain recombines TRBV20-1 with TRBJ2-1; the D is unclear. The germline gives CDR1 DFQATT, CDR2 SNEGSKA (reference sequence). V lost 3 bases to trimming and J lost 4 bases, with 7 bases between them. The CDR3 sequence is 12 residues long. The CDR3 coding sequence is TGCAGTGCTAGTTCCAGGTACAATGAGCAGTTCTTC. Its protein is CSASSRYNEQFF.

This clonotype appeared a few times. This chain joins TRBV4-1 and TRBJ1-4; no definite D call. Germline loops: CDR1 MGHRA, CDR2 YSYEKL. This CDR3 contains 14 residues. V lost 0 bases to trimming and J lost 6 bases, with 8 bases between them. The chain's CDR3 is CASSQDLRDEKLFF. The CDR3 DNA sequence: TGCGCCAGCAGCCAAGATTTACGGGATGAAAAACTGTTTTTT.